The clone carrying this TCR beta chain was seen many times. Sequencing of unsorted PBMC DNA was carried out using ten immunoSEQ deep assay plates. Sequencing used immunoSEQ multiplex PCR; TCRdb keeps in-frame clones, though not all of them. The sample consists of about 490,000 clones, 60% to 85% of them appearing once. This sample is part of a study of shared clonotypes between healthy human individuals. This CDR3 region has 14 residues. The V gene lost 1 base and the J gene lost 8 bases, with 12 bases spanning the gap. Germline V gene sequence: CDR1 SGDLS, CDR2 YYNGEE. This chain joins TRBV9 and TRBJ1-4; D might be TRBD1 (5 bases). Source material: PBMCs. This clonotype was obtained from a woman between 40 and 55 years old in good health. Some clones in this sample may be carry-over from other donors' samples. For the CDR3, the DNA is TGTGCCAGCAGCGTATCCGGGGACTCCGAAAAACTGTTTTTT. Its translation is CASSVSGDSEKLFF.